The sequence of this TCR beta chain was determined in a study of CD8 T cells in ankylosing spondylitis. TCRdb itself ran the 5' RACE reads through MiXCR, one entry per CDR3 protein. The data hold fewer than 400,000 distinct CDR3 sequences, with roughly 15% observed a single time. The TCR comes from a male donor with ankylosing spondylitis or in good health (not recorded which). The sequenced sample consisted of blood, either unsorted or a sorted T cell fraction (not recorded which).

The CDR3, as DNA: TGCGCCAGCAGCCGATCCGAGCGGACACTTAGCACAGATACGCAGTATTTT. Encoded protein: CASSRSERTLSTDTQYF. This chain uses TRBV5-1 with TRBJ2-3, with D perhaps TRBD1 or TRBD2 (5 bases each). The V end was cut by 4 bases, the J end by 0 bases, with 18 bases between. Germline-derived CDR1 and CDR2 are SGHRS and YFSETQ. The CDR3 covers 17 residues.